The table lists the clone carrying this TCR beta chain with a count of one. Its specificity is unknown. The table came from immunoSEQ multiplex PCR; TCRdb's copy has only in-frame clones and leaves some out. Here the sample spans some 95,000 clones, more than 75% being singletons. The data derive from a study of identifying expanded T cells in peripheral blood. Germline lookup yields CDR1 SNHLY and CDR2 FYNNEI. The ends lost 8 bases at V and 4 bases at J; junction bases unmatched: 11. This CDR3 has 15 amino acids. During the collection period, no donor immune events like infections were recorded. Study outcomes and limitations: Clone count variance between roughly 2-week samples rose with total template count. Technical replicates showed approximately 1.2 changed clones; two weeks about 16; four weeks 19.

The origin of this receptor is a person aged 18 to 69 in good health. V gene TRBV2 combines with J gene TRBJ1-2; 9 bases are shared with TRBD1. Sequenced: blood. The CDR3 sequence is CASYDTGGASYGYTF. CDR3 DNA: TGTGCCAGCTACGATACAGGGGGCGCGTCCTATGGCTACACCTTC.